These 8 T cell receptor beta chains share one sample of origin, sequenced in a study of cytomegalovirus exposure and HLA in healthy donors. A multiplex PCR was run with 60 Vbeta primers and 13 Jbeta primers. Measured with immunoSEQ multiplex PCR; TCRdb has only the in-frame clones, and not every one. The table shows about 120,000 clones, with 70% to 85% occurring only once. Specimen: PBMCs. All receptors derive from a man between 18 and 29 years old in good health and CMV-seropositive.

The DNA for the CDR3 is TGTGCCAGCAAGTCAGGGGGCGTAACCTACGAGCAGTACTTC. The encoded protein is CASKSGGVTYEQYF. The chain employs TRBV2 and TRBJ2-7; 8 bases match TRBD1. The germline CDR1 and CDR2 sequences are SNHLY and FYNNEI. Trimming took 7 bases from V and 2 from J; bases not matched to a gene: 7. The length of the CDR3 is 14 residues.

The chain uses TRBV4-1 and TRBJ1-2; D gene unclear. The ends were cut back, 7 bases at V and 7 bases at J, with 13 bases in the middle. This CDR3 is 12 amino acids long. Germline V gene lookup returns CDR1 MGHRA and CDR2 YSYEKL. Written as DNA, the CDR3 is TGCGCCAGCATGAGCTCCCTCGGTGGCTACACCTTC. It is translated as CASMSSLGGYTF.

This clone was observed a few times. The chain joins TRBV5-1 to TRBJ1-2; D might be TRBD1 (5 bases). The germline V and J ends were trimmed by 4 bases and 2 bases, with 12 bases remaining between them. CDR1 and CDR2 (germline): SGHRS, YFSETQ. The CDR3 runs 14 residues. CDR3 in amino acids: CASSQSAGNYGYTF. The DNA of the CDR3 is TGCGCCAGCAGCCAATCTGCAGGGAACTATGGCTACACCTTC. The variable domain in full, completed from reference TRBV5-1 and TRBJ1-2, reads KAGVTQTPRYLIKTRGQQVTLSCSPISGHRSVSWYQQTPGQGLQFLFEYFSETQRNKGNFPGRFSGRQFSNSRSEMNVSTLELGDSALYLCASSQSAGNYGYTFGSGTRLTVV.

V usage is TRBV28 and J usage is TRBJ2-1; 13 bases fit TRBD2. The CDR3 is 17 residues long. Trimming cost V 7 bases and J 5 bases; bases outside gene matches: 11. CDR1 and CDR2 (germline): MDHEN, SYDVKM. The CDR3 spells CASNPANGLAGDNEQFF. CDR3 bases: TGTGCCAGCAACCCTGCCAACGGACTAGCGGGGGACAATGAGCAGTTCTTC.

The chain combines TRBV5-4 with TRBJ2-7; TRBD2 is a possible D gene (5 bases). The CDR3 is 13 amino acids. V was shortened by 4 bases and J by 7 bases, with 15 bases between the two germline ends. Germline CDR1 is SGHNT and CDR2 is YYREEE (reference sequence). CDR3 nucleotide sequence: TGTGCCAGCAGCCCCGGAGATTGGGAGGAGCAGTACTTC. Protein sequence: CASSPGDWEEQYF.

CDR3 loop: CASSFWGYSNQPQHF. In DNA form, the CDR3 reads TGTGCCAGCAGTTTTTGGGGCTATAGCAATCAGCCCCAGCATTTT. The gene calls are TRBV28 and TRBJ1-5; weak D call: TRBD1 (5 bases). V shed 3 bases and J shed 0 bases, with 9 bases lying between them. This CDR3 spans 15 amino acids. In germline, CDR1 is MDHEN, CDR2 SYDVKM.

The V and J genes are TRBV27 and TRBJ1-1; D is ambiguous. V was shortened by 8 bases and J by 1 base, with 11 bases between the two germline ends. Germline V gene sequence: CDR1 MNHEY, CDR2 SMNVEV (reference sequence). This CDR3 region has 13 residues. The CDR3 sequence is CASGLLANTEAFF. The CDR3 DNA is TGTGCCAGCGGTCTGTTGGCGAACACTGAAGCTTTCTTT.

The chain is built from TRBV11-2 and TRBJ1-2, with D unclear. The germline V and J ends were trimmed by 4 bases and 8 bases, with 17 bases remaining between them. The germline CDR1 and CDR2 sequences are SGHAT and FQNNGV. The CDR3 is made up of 14 amino acids. CDR3 amino acids: CASSSPLQAGGYTF. In DNA form, the CDR3 reads TGTGCCAGCAGCTCGCCCCTCCAGGCGGGCGGCTACACCTTC.